These T cell receptor beta chains were read from a single sample in a study of blood T cell repertoires in COVID-19. TCRdb's copy holds only in-frame clones and misses some; the assay was immunoSEQ multiplex PCR. The sample has about 95,000 clones; 84% are singletons. The sequenced sample was peripheral blood. The receptors stem from a human donor in a cohort sampled during active COVID-19. The CDR3 runs from the conserved cysteine through the conserved F or W. The D gene is left open where the match is weak. Clone size is not always given. Where it is, it says once, few, many or a class for expanded clones.

clone_size	v_call	d_call	j_call	cdr3_aa	cdr3_nt
.	TRBV28	.	TRBJ2-5	CASSLWGQPETQYF	TGTGCCAGCAGTTTATGGGGGCAGCCAGAGACCCAGTACTTC
once	TRBV3-1/TRBV3-2	TRBD1	TRBJ2-4	CASSQVYDRGNAKNIQYF	TGTGCCAGCAGCCAAGTGTACGACAGGGGAAATGCCAAAAACATTCAGTACTTC
.	TRBV3-1/TRBV3-2	.	TRBJ2-3	CASSQYITDTQYF	TGTGCCAGCAGCCAATATATCACAGATACGCAGTATTTT
once	TRBV6-5	.	TRBJ2-6	CASTGTPNVLTF	TGTGCCAGCACTGGGACACCCAACGTCCTGACTTTC
.	TRBV5-1	TRBD2	TRBJ2-1	CASRRTSGSSYNEQFF	TGCGCCAGCAGACGGACTAGCGGGAGCTCCTACAATGAGCAGTTCTTC
once	TRBV11-2	.	TRBJ2-2	CASSELVSGELFF	TGTGCCAGCAGCGAACTGGTGTCCGGGGAGCTGTTTTTT
once	TRBV6-6	.	TRBJ2-3	CASSYLARTQYF	TGTGCCAGCAGTTACTTGGCCAGGACGCAGTATTTT
few	TRBV5-4	TRBD2	TRBJ2-1	CASSGTTHTNEQFF	TGTGCCAGCAGCGGGACTACACACACCAATGAGCAGTTCTTC
.	TRBV5-1	TRBD1	TRBJ2-7	CASRSWGQGLYEQYF	TGCGCCAGCCGTTCGTGGGGACAGGGGCTGTACGAGCAGTACTTC
.	TRBV3-1/TRBV3-2	.	TRBJ2-3	CASSRTEGTDTQYF	TGTGCCAGCAGCCGAACGGAGGGCACAGATACGCAGTATTTT
once	TRBV2	TRBD1	TRBJ1-5	CASSQPGQSNQPQHF	TGTGCCAGCAGTCAACCGGGACAGAGCAATCAGCCCCAGCATTTT
.	TRBV6-5	TRBD1	TRBJ1-2	CASSYIDRAYGYTF	TGTGCCAGCAGTTATATAGACAGGGCCTATGGCTACACCTTC
.	TRBV10-3	TRBD2	TRBJ2-3	CAIRGGEPDTQYF	TGTGCCATCAGGGGGGGGGAGCCAGATACGCAGTATTTT
.	TRBV6-1	TRBD1	TRBJ2-1	CASSDGQVHEQFF	TGTGCCAGCAGTGACGGACAGGTCCATGAGCAGTTCTTC
.	TRBV11-2	TRBD1	TRBJ2-5	CASSQGQQETQYF	TGTGCCAGCAGCCAGGGACAGCAAGAGACCCAGTACTTC
.	TRBV12-3/TRBV12-4	.	TRBJ1-2	CASSTTPYGYTF	TGTGCCAGCAGCACAACCCCGTATGGCTACACCTTC
.	TRBV5-4	.	TRBJ1-4	CASSLAGRGTGENEKLFF	TGTGCCAGCAGCTTGGCTGGTCGAGGCACAGGCGAAAATGAAAAACTGTTTTTT
.	TRBV30	TRBD2	TRBJ2-1	CARKTSDNEQFF	TGTGCCCGGAAGACTAGCGACAATGAGCAGTTCTTC
few	TRBV19	TRBD1	TRBJ1-1	CASRGQGSLNTEAFF	TGTGCCAGTAGGGGACAGGGGTCTTTGAACACTGAAGCTTTCTTT
.	TRBV6-5	TRBD1	TRBJ1-1	CASSPGQANTEAFF	TGTGCCAGCAGTCCTGGACAGGCGAACACTGAAGCTTTCTTT
.	TRBV11-2	TRBD1	TRBJ2-1	CASSLRGRRDEQFF	TGTGCCAGCAGCCTCAGGGGGCGCAGAGATGAGCAGTTCTTC
.	TRBV3-1/TRBV3-2	.	TRBJ2-7	CASSQTTGPVYEQYF	TGTGCCAGCAGCCAAACCACAGGTCCGGTCTACGAGCAGTACTTC
.	TRBV27	.	TRBJ1-2	CASSSGRGGSSYGYTF	TGTGCCAGCAGTTCAGGGCGCGGGGGTTCGAGCTATGGCTACACCTTC
.	TRBV19	.	TRBJ1-5	CASSMAQGYSNQPQHF	TGTGCCAGTAGTATGGCTCAGGGGTATAGCAATCAGCCCCAGCATTTT
few	TRBV6-5	.	TRBJ2-2	CASRSRANTGELFF	TGTGCCAGCCGTAGCAGGGCGAACACCGGGGAGCTGTTTTTT
.	TRBV25-1	.	TRBJ1-1	CASSESGRVRGEAFF	TGTGCCAGCAGTGAATCGGGAAGAGTACGGGGTGAAGCTTTCTTT
.	TRBV27	.	TRBJ1-2	CASSSTGEVGYGYTF	TGTGCCAGCAGTTCCACGGGGGAGGTGGGCTATGGCTACACCTTC
few	TRBV5-6	.	TRBJ2-7	CASSIAEDSYEQYF	TGTGCCAGCAGCATAGCGGAGGACTCCTACGAGCAGTACTTC
.	TRBV6-2/TRBV6-3	TRBD1	TRBJ2-2	CASSSGDRGTGELFF	TGTGCCAGCAGTTCGGGCGACAGGGGGACCGGGGAGCTGTTTTTT
.	TRBV11-2	.	TRBJ1-5	CASSLRLPTGSYSNQPQHF	TGTGCCAGCAGCTTAAGGCTCCCCACAGGATCTTATAGCAATCAGCCCCAGCATTTT
.	TRBV5-1	.	TRBJ1-6	CASSFLRPGLNDSPLHF	TGCGCCAGCAGCTTCCTTAGGCCGGGACTTAACGATTCACCCCTCCACTTT
.	TRBV28	TRBD2	TRBJ2-5	CASLDSRSSGSVRETQYF	TGTGCCAGCCTTGATTCCCGGTCTAGCGGGAGTGTCAGAGAGACCCAGTACTTC
.	TRBV5-6	.	TRBJ1-1	CASSLEVAVNTEAFF	TGTGCCAGCAGCTTGGAAGTGGCTGTGAACACTGAAGCTTTCTTT
.	TRBV6-6	TRBD1	TRBJ2-3	CASSGQGLNTDTQYF	TGTGCCAGCAGTGGACAGGGATTGAACACAGATACGCAGTATTTT
.	TRBV18	TRBD2	TRBJ2-2	CASSPPSGALANTGELFF	TGTGCCAGCTCACCACCAAGCGGGGCTCTGGCTAACACCGGGGAGCTGTTTTTT
.	TRBV5-1	TRBD1	TRBJ1-3	CASSRTGRGNTIYF	TGCGCCAGCAGCCGGACAGGGAGAGGAAACACCATATATTTT
few	TRBV19	.	TRBJ1-3	CASSIGVNGNTIYF	TGTGCCAGTAGTATCGGGGTGAATGGAAACACCATATATTTT
.	TRBV11-2	TRBD2	TRBJ2-3	CASSSGPSGPRSDTQYF	TGTGCCAGCAGCTCGGGACCTAGCGGCCCCCGCTCTGATACGCAGTATTTT
.	TRBV6-4	.	TRBJ1-6	CASRQGDGDNSPLHF	TGTGCCTCCCGGCAGGGTGACGGTGATAATTCACCCCTCCACTTT
.	TRBV12-3/TRBV12-4	.	TRBJ1-1	CASLWRGTEAFF	TGTGCCAGCCTTTGGAGGGGCACTGAAGCTTTCTTT
.	TRBV27	.	TRBJ1-4	CASSARDTNPTNEKLFF	TGTGCCAGCAGTGCCCGGGATACCAACCCAACTAATGAAAAACTGTTTTTT
.	TRBV2	TRBD2	TRBJ2-1	CASSELAGELQQFF	TGTGCCAGCAGTGAACTAGCGGGAGAGCTACAGCAGTTCTTC
.	TRBV6-1	TRBD2	TRBJ2-2	CASTRRGGNTGELFF	TGTGCCAGCACCCGGCGGGGGGGGAACACCGGGGAGCTGTTTTTT
once	TRBV24-1	TRBD2	TRBJ2-2	CATSESGSTGELFF	TGTGCCACCAGTGAGAGCGGGAGCACCGGGGAGCTGTTTTTT
.	TRBV5-1	TRBD2	TRBJ2-5	CASSTSGEETQYF	TGCGCCAGCAGCACCAGCGGGGAAGAGACCCAGTACTTC
.	TRBV6-6	.	TRBJ1-1	CASSPRLRVNTEAFF	TGTGCCAGCAGCCCCCGTTTGCGAGTCAACACTGAAGCTTTCTTT
.	TRBV15	TRBD1	TRBJ1-5	CATSRGSQGAGQPQHF	TGTGCCACCAGCAGAGGATCGCAGGGGGCTGGCCAGCCCCAGCATTTT
.	TRBV25-1	TRBD1	TRBJ2-3	CASGQGGGTDTQYF	TGTGCCAGCGGACAGGGTGGGGGCACAGATACGCAGTATTTT
.	TRBV11-2	.	TRBJ2-5	CASSLPTIQETQYF	TGTGCCAGCAGCCTCCCGACAATACAAGAGACCCAGTACTTC
once	TRBV19	.	TRBJ1-2	CASSISRTENYGYTF	TGTGCCAGTAGTATATCCCGGACAGAGAACTATGGCTACACCTTC
.	TRBV3-1/TRBV3-2	TRBD1	TRBJ1-1	CASSPGQVRFEAFF	TGTGCCAGCAGCCCCGGACAGGTTAGGTTTGAAGCTTTCTTT
.	TRBV6-1	TRBD1	TRBJ1-6	CASSEALQGVNSPLHF	TGTGCCAGCAGTGAAGCGCTTCAGGGGGTGAATTCACCCCTCCACTTT
.	TRBV12-3/TRBV12-4	TRBD2	TRBJ2-2	CASRPLAAGELFF	TGTGCCAGCCGTCCACTAGCGGCCGGGGAGCTGTTTTTT
.	TRBV4-1	TRBD1	TRBJ2-2	CASSQPPGQGDTGELFF	TGCGCCAGCAGCCAACCACCGGGACAGGGGGACACCGGGGAGCTGTTTTTT
once	TRBV2	TRBD1	TRBJ1-3	CASSVQGDGNTIYF	TGTGCCAGCAGTGTGCAGGGGGATGGAAACACCATATATTTT